This T cell receptor beta chain appears in the sequencing data of a study of cytomegalovirus exposure and HLA in healthy donors. General observations from the study: Across donors, sequencing depth was assumed by presence/absence analyses to be roughly uniform. Rarity marked most TCR sequences, yet some public TCRs occurred in many donors. A list of 150 to 200 TCR beta chains associated with cytomegalovirus was given.

Of note for this clone: The antigen remains unidentified. Other DNA sequences in the same sample also yield this CDR3.

V was trimmed by 0 bases and J by 0 bases, leaving 6 bases between them. The length of the CDR3 is 14 residues. Germline V gene lookup returns CDR1 MNHNY and CDR2 SVGAGI (reference sequence). Researchers ran the PCR with 60 Vbeta and 13 Jbeta primers. Repertoires were generated with immunoSEQ multiplex PCR, while TCRdb's copy carries only in-frame clones and drops some. The sample includes around 170,000 clones, roughly 76% of them seen just once. Sequencing used PBMCs. This receptor was identified in a man aged 40-49 years in good health and CMV-seropositive. This chain connects TRBV6-6 to TRBJ2-7; D not certain. CDR3 sequence reads: CASSYSRGSYEQYF. Here the CDR3 DNA reads TGTGCCAGCAGTTACTCGCGAGGCTCCTACGAGCAGTACTTC.